These T cell receptor beta chains were read from a single sample in a study of Graves' ophthalmopathy and Graves' hyperthyroidism. TCRdb processed the multiplex PCR reads anew with MiXCR; each CDR3 protein has one entry. Of around 1.1 million distinct CDR3 sequences detected, 36% appear once; the ten largest clones hold around 10%. Sequencing was done on a sample of peripheral blood or thyroid tissue (not recorded which). Source of these receptors: an adult man with Graves' hyperthyroidism. CDR3s include the opening cysteine and the closing phenylalanine or tryptophan. The D gene is left open where the match is weak. Expanded clones get a size class; other rows say once, few or many, or leave the size out.

v_gene,len,j_gene,abundance,d_gene,CDR3nt,CDR3aa
TRBV2,15,TRBJ2-2,.,TRBD2,TGTGCCAGCAGCCTCAGCGGGAGGAGGGCCGGGGAGCTGTTTTTT,CASSLSGRRAGELFF
TRBV7-3,13,TRBJ2-2,few,.,TGTGCCAGCAGCTTAAACGGTCTCGGGGAGCTGTTTTTT,CASSLNGLGELFF
TRBV29-1,13,TRBJ2-2,many,.,TGCAGCGTTGCTACAGGGAACACCGGGGAGCTGTTTTTT,CSVATGNTGELFF
TRBV10-3,14,TRBJ2-5,many,.,TGTGCCATCAGTGAGTCTTTCGGTGGGGAGACCCAGTACTTC,CAISESFGGETQYF
TRBV5-1,14,TRBJ2-7,many,.,TGCGCCAGCAGCTTCGGACACAGGCGCTACGAGCAGTACTTC,CASSFGHRRYEQYF
TRBV4-1,16,TRBJ1-2,few,.,TGCGCCAGCAGCCAAGTTACGGGCAGGGACCTTTATGGCTACACCTTC,CASSQVTGRDLYGYTF
TRBV4-1,16,TRBJ1-1,few,.,TGCGCCAGCAGCCATCCTCGTCCGACCCTGAACACTGAAGCTTTCTTT,CASSHPRPTLNTEAFF
TRBV6-2/TRBV6-3,17,TRBJ2-5,few,TRBD2,TGTGCCAGCAGTTACTGGCCGGGAGGGCCGTTCCAGGAGACCCAGTACTTC,CASSYWPGGPFQETQYF
TRBV20-1,13,TRBJ1-2,.,TRBD1,TGCAGTGTTGTGACAGGGGACGGCTATGGCTACACCTTC,CSVVTGDGYGYTF
TRBV29-1,12,TRBJ1-1,many,.,TGCAGCGTTGTGGCTGTGAACACTGGCGCTTTCTTT,CSVVAVNTGAFF
TRBV7-2,16,TRBJ2-7,.,.,TGTGCCAGCAGCTTAGCCGACTCAGGTGGGTCCTACGAGCAGTACTTC,CASSLADSGGSYEQYF
TRBV4-3,15,TRBJ1-4,few,.,TGCGCCAGCAGCCAAGATAAGCGGGCGGATGAAAAACTGTTTTTT,CASSQDKRADEKLFF
TRBV7-2,16,TRBJ1-5,many,.,TGTGCCAGCAGCTTATGGGACCAGCCTAGCAATCAGCCCCAGCATTTT,CASSLWDQPSNQPQHF
TRBV29-1,16,TRBJ2-6,.,.,TGCAGCGTTGTTTTTGCAGGGTGGACTGGGGCCAACGTCCTGACTTTC,CSVVFAGWTGANVLTF
TRBV29-1,15,TRBJ2-3,few,TRBD2,TGCAGCGTTCAATCCTGGCTAGCGGACACAGATACGCAGTATTTT,CSVQSWLADTDTQYF
TRBV19,15,TRBJ1-4,.,.,TGTGCCAGCCAAATCACAGGGACATATGATGAAAAACTGTTTTTT,CASQITGTYDEKLFF
TRBV6-5,15,TRBJ2-5,few,TRBD1,TGTGCCAGCAGTATTACACGACAGGGCGGGGAGACCCAGTACTTC,CASSITRQGGETQYF
TRBV14,13,TRBJ1-2,many,.,TGTGCCAGCAGCCCGGACAGCTACTATGGCTACACCTTC,CASSPDSYYGYTF
TRBV10-1,16,TRBJ2-7,few,.,TGCGCCAGCAGTGAGTCCCGGGCAGGGAGCTCCTACGAGCAGTACTTC,CASSESRAGSSYEQYF